This entry lists 23 T cell receptor beta chains sequenced from one sample in a study of blood T cell repertoires in COVID-19. Clones were read by immunoSEQ multiplex PCR, and TCRdb kept only the in-frame ones, dropping some. The table has about 50,000 clones, 90% seen once. The sequencing input was peripheral blood. These receptors came from a woman of 80 years or more with acute or convalescent COVID-19.

This clone appeared a single time. V is TRBV9 and J is TRBJ2-1; weak D call: TRBD2 (6 bases). Germline V gives CDR1 SGDLS, CDR2 YYNGEE. The CDR3 is made up of 15 amino acids. Trimming took 3 bases from V and 1 from J, leaving 11 bases between them. The CDR3 loop is CASSGGDASYNEQFF. The DNA of the CDR3 is TGTGCCAGCAGCGGGGGGGATGCGTCCTACAATGAGCAGTTCTTC.

The gene calls are TRBV18 and TRBJ1-2; 7 bases fit TRBD1. The V gene end was trimmed by 2 bases and the J gene end by 0 bases; junction bases not matched to a gene: 6. CDR1 is KGHSH, CDR2 LQKENI, per germline. The CDR3 is made up of 16 amino acids. The CDR3 sequence: CASSPGVGTANYGYTF. CDR3 sequence (DNA): TGTGCCAGCTCACCAGGGGTGGGGACAGCTAACTATGGCTACACCTTC.

The V gene is TRBV28, the J gene TRBJ1-2, with no clear D. Germline-derived CDR1 and CDR2 are MDHEN and SYDVKM. CDR3 length: 13 residues. V was shortened by 7 bases and J by 8 bases, with 17 bases between the two germline ends. CDR3 nucleotides: TGTGCCAGCACGAGTAGGATACAGTTGGGCTACACCTTC. Translating gives CASTSRIQLGYTF.

J is TRBJ1-4 and V is TRBV7-8, with a tentative D call TRBD1 (5 bases). The ends were cut back, 4 bases at V and 4 bases at J, with 16 bases in the middle. Germline CDR1 SGHVS, CDR2 FQNEAQ. This CDR3 region has 16 residues. The CDR3 sequence: CASSSRVGLVNEKLFF. The CDR3 DNA sequence: TGTGCCAGCAGCTCCCGGGTGGGGCTTGTTAATGAAAAACTGTTTTTT.

The chain employs TRBV11-2 and TRBJ2-7; possibly TRBD1 for D (6 bases). This CDR3 comprises 15 residues. Germline CDR1 and CDR2: SGHAT and FQNNGV. The V end lost 5 bases, the J end lost 3 bases, and 17 bases lay between the germline ends. CDR3 residues: CASSPGQGGLYEQYF. For the CDR3, the DNA is TGTGCCAGCAGCCCGGGCCAAGGGGGTCTCTACGAGCAGTACTTC.

V and J are TRBV30 and TRBJ1-5; D remains unclear. Germline-derived CDR1 and CDR2 are GTSNPN and SVGIG (reference sequence). The CDR3 is 15 residues long. The V gene lost 0 bases and the J gene lost 0 bases, with 9 bases spanning the gap. CDR3 sequence: CAWSVAGTSNQPQHF. The DNA for the CDR3 is TGTGCCTGGAGTGTAGCAGGTACTAGCAATCAGCCCCAGCATTTT.

The chain employs TRBV7-3 and TRBJ2-5; tentatively, D is TRBD2 (6 bases). The CDR3 runs 14 residues. Germline V lookup: CDR1 SGHTA, CDR2 FQGTGA. The V end lost 5 bases, the J end lost 4 bases, and 14 bases lay between the germline ends. The CDR3 loop reads CASSPDGGVETQYF. The CDR3 coding sequence is TGTGCCAGCAGCCCGGACGGGGGAGTAGAGACCCAGTACTTC.

This clone was detected once. The CDR3 coding sequence is TGTGCCAGCAGCCACACCGCGGACAGGGTCTACGAGCAGTACTTC. Protein product: CASSHTADRVYEQYF. This chain connects TRBV4-2 to TRBJ2-7; TRBD1 matches 8 bases. This CDR3 region has 15 residues. V lost 3 bases, J lost 3 bases, and 7 bases stayed unmatched. Germline CDR1 LGHNA, CDR2 YNFKEQ.

The genes are TRBV6-6 and TRBJ1-2; D remains ambiguous. The CDR3 extends over 10 amino acids. V was pared by 3 bases and J by 8 bases, with 4 bases between. The V gene's germline CDR1 is MNHNY and CDR2 SVGAGI (reference sequence). In DNA, the CDR3 is TGTGCCAGCAGTTATGAGGGCTACACCTTC. Protein product: CASSYEGYTF.

V is TRBV18 and J is TRBJ2-5, with 12 positions matching TRBD2. The V segment lost 0 bases and the J segment 4 bases; nucleotides outside the gene matches: 0. The CDR3 runs to 15 residues. CDR1 and CDR2 from the germline V gene are KGHSH and LQKENI. CDR3: CASSPPGLAGETQYF. CDR3 in DNA: TGTGCCAGCTCACCACCGGGACTAGCGGGAGAGACCCAGTACTTC.

The chain carries TRBV5-4 and TRBJ1-1; no definite D call. Trimming removed 1 base from V and 1 base from J, with 8 bases in between. Germline V gene data show CDR1 as SGHNT and CDR2 as YYREEE (reference sequence). The length of the CDR3 is 14 residues. The CDR3 DNA sequence: TGTGCCAGCAGCTTGCGGGGTGGGAACACTGAAGCTTTCTTT. Protein: CASSLRGGNTEAFF.

The table lists this clone with a few counts. The V gene is TRBV10-3, the J gene TRBJ2-7; possibly TRBD1 for D (6 bases). The CDR3 totals 14 residues. Germline V CDR1 and CDR2: ENHRY, SYGVKD. The germline V and J ends were trimmed by 6 bases and 6 bases, with 18 bases remaining between them. The CDR3 DNA reads as TGTGCCATCAGCAGTACAGGGTGGTCATCCGAGCAGTACTTC. It is translated as CAISSTGWSSEQYF.

The chain employs TRBV19 and TRBJ2-1; no clear D. Trimming took off 4 bases at V and 0 bases at J, with 13 bases between the two ends. CDR1 is LNHDA and CDR2 is SQIVND in the germline V gene (reference sequence). The CDR3 contains 16 residues. The CDR3 region is CASSNPYPSSYNEQFF. Here the CDR3 DNA reads TGTGCCAGTAGTAACCCTTACCCGAGCTCCTACAATGAGCAGTTCTTC. The whole variable domain, filled in from reference TRBV19 and TRBJ2-1, reads DGGITQSPKYLFRKEGQNVTLSCEQNLNHDAMYWYRQDPGQGLRLIYYSQIVNDFQKGDIAEGYSVSREKKESFPLTVTSAQKNPTAFYLCASSNPYPSSYNEQFFGPGTRLTVL.

Comments on this clone: The same CDR3 is also encoded by other DNA sequences in this sample. The chain joins TRBV4-3 to TRBJ1-2, with 10 bases lining up with TRBD1. The CDR3 runs 15 residues. After removal of 1 base from V and 4 bases from J, the junction contained 3 bases not matched to a gene. Germline CDR1 reads LGHNA; CDR2 reads YSLEER. The chain's CDR3 is CASSQGQGAGYGYTF. The CDR3, as DNA: TGCGCCAGCAGCCAAGGACAGGGGGCTGGCTATGGCTACACCTTC.

The chain combines TRBV6-5 with TRBJ2-7, with D maybe TRBD1 (5 bases). This CDR3 spans 14 amino acids. V dropped 7 bases and J dropped 3 bases, with 16 bases sitting between them. Germline CDR1 reads MNHEY; CDR2 reads SVGAGI. The CDR3 DNA sequence: TGTGCCAGCACCTATCAGGGAAGGAGCTACGAGCAGTACTTC. Its translation: CASTYQGRSYEQYF.

The chain joins TRBV3-1 (or the pseudogene TRBV3-2) to TRBJ2-7; the D gene is possibly TRBD2 (6 bases). This CDR3 comprises 16 residues. V lost 3 bases and J lost 3, with 18 bases in between. Germline CDR1 LGHDT, CDR2 YNNKEL (reference sequence). The CDR3 loop reads CASSHTPGLTYYEQYF. The DNA of the CDR3 is TGTGCCAGCAGCCACACTCCGGGACTCACCTACTACGAGCAGTACTTC.

The V gene is TRBV11-2, the J gene TRBJ2-5; unclear D gene. Per germline, CDR1 SGHAT and CDR2 FQNNGV. V dropped 3 bases and J dropped 1 base, with 6 bases sitting between them. The CDR3 is 13 residues long. As DNA, the CDR3 is TGTGCCAGCAGCTTTGACTTCCAAGAGACCCAGTACTTC. Translation gives CASSFDFQETQYF. Using reference TRBV11-2 and TRBJ2-5 for the parts outside the CDR3, the full variable domain is EAGVAQSPRYKIIEKRQSVAFWCNPISGHATLYWYQQILGQGPKLLIQFQNNGVVDDSQLPKDRFSAERLKGVDSTLKIQPAKLEDSAVYLCASSFDFQETQYFGPGTRLLVL.

The rearrangement joins TRBV5-4 to TRBJ1-4; the D gene is possibly TRBD1 (5 bases). CDR3 length: 16 amino acids. Germline lookup yields CDR1 SGHNT and CDR2 YYREEE (reference sequence). Trimming cost V 2 bases and J 2 bases, with 13 bases left between them. CDR3 loop: CASSFGGGATNEKLFF. The CDR3 bases are TGTGCCAGCAGCTTTGGGGGGGGAGCGACTAATGAAAAACTGTTTTTT.

The chain carries TRBV7-2 and TRBJ1-5; TRBD1 is a possible D gene (5 bases). V was pared by 2 bases and J by 6 bases, with 17 bases between. CDR3 length: 16 residues. Germline CDR1 is SGHTA and CDR2 is FQGNSA. As DNA, the CDR3 is TGTGCCAGCAGCTTATACGCAAGCCGGGGGGGTCAGCCCCAGCATTTT. Its translation: CASSLYASRGGQPQHF.

In DNA form, the CDR3 reads TGTGCCAGCAGCCAAGAAGGGACAGGGGGTTCCATTTGGTACTTC. Translation gives CASSQEGTGGSIWYF. The gene calls are TRBV4-2 and TRBJ2-7, with 11 bases fitting TRBD1. Germline V gives CDR1 LGHNA, CDR2 YNFKEQ. This CDR3 has 15 residues. The ends lost 0 bases at V and 12 bases at J; junction bases unmatched: 10.

The gene calls are TRBV28 and TRBJ2-2; TRBD1 agrees at 9 bases. CDR1 and CDR2 (germline): MDHEN, SYDVKM. J was trimmed by 9 bases and V by 10 bases; bases with no gene match: 15. The CDR3 spans 15 residues. This CDR3 reads CATIGGDRAIRELFF. In nucleotides, the CDR3 is TGTGCCACAATTGGGGGGGACAGGGCCATCCGGGAGCTGTTTTTT.

The count of this clone is one. The chain combines TRBV3-1 (or the pseudogene TRBV3-2) with TRBJ2-3, with a weak D call TRBD1 (5 bases). The germline V and J ends were trimmed by 2 bases and 2 bases, with 14 bases remaining between them. CDR3 size: 16 residues. The germline V gene has CDR1 LGHDT and CDR2 YNNKEL (reference sequence). This CDR3 is CASSQLGARHTDTQYF. DNA for the CDR3: TGTGCCAGCAGCCAATTAGGGGCCAGACACACAGATACGCAGTATTTT.

The rearrangement uses TRBV19 and TRBJ1-2; no definite D call. This CDR3 has 14 residues. The V and J ends lost 0 bases and 4 bases respectively, with 9 bases between them. Germline lookup yields CDR1 LNHDA and CDR2 SQIVND (reference sequence). CDR3 in DNA: TGTGCCAGTAGTATAGATCCCTTACTCTATGGCTACACCTTC. It codes for CASSIDPLLYGYTF. Based on the CDR3 plus reference TRBV19 and TRBJ1-2, the full variable domain is DGGITQSPKYLFRKEGQNVTLSCEQNLNHDAMYWYRQDPGQGLRLIYYSQIVNDFQKGDIAEGYSVSREKKESFPLTVTSAQKNPTAFYLCASSIDPLLYGYTFGSGTRLTVV.